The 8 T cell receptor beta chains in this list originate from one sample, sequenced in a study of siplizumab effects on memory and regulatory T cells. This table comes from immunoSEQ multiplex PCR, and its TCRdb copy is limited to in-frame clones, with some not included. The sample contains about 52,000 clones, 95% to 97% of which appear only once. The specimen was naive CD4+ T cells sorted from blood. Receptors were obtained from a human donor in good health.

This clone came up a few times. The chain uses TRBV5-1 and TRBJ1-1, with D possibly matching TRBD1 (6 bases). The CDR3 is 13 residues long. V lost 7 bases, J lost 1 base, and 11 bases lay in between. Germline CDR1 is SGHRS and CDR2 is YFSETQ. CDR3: CASRGGGNTEAFF. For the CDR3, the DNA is TGCGCCAGCCGAGGGGGAGGGAACACTGAAGCTTTCTTT.

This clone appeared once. CDR3 loop: CAWGPGTAGAEAFF. CDR3 nucleotide sequence: TGTGCCTGGGGCCCCGGGACAGCGGGGGCTGAAGCTTTCTTT. The chain uses TRBV30 and TRBJ1-1; 7 bases align to TRBD1. The germline V gene has CDR1 GTSNPN and CDR2 SVGIG (reference sequence). V shed 5 bases and J 6 bases; nucleotides not matched to a gene: 12. The CDR3 runs to 14 residues.

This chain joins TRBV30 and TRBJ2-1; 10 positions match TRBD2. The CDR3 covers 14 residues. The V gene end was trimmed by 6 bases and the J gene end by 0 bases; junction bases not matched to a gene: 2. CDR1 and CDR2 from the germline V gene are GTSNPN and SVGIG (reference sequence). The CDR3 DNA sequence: TGTGCCTGCTCTAGCGGGAGCTCCTACAATGAGCAGTTCTTC. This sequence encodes CACSSGSSYNEQFF.

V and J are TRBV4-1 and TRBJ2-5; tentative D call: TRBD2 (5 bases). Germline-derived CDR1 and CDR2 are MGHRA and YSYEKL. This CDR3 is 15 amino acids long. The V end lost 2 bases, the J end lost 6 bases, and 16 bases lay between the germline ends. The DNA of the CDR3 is TGCGCCAGCAGCCAACCGGCCCTTGAGGGAAAGACCCAGTACTTC. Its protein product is CASSQPALEGKTQYF.

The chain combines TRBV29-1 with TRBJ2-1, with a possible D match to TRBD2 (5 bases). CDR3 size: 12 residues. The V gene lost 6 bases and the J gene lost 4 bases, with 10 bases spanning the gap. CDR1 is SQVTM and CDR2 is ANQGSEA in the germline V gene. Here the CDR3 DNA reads TGCAGCGTGTTAGCGCTATACAATGAGCAGTTCTTC. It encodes CSVLALYNEQFF.

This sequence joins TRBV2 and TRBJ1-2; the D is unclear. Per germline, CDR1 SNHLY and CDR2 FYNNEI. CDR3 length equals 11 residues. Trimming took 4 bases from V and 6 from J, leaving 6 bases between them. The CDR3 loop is CASSARDGYTF. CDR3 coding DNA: TGTGCCAGCAGTGCCCGGGATGGCTACACCTTC.

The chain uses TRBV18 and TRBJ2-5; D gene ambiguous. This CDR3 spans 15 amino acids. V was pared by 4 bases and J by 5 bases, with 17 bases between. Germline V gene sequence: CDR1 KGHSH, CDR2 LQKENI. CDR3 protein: CASSHKRFDGETQYF. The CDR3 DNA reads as TGTGCCAGCTCACATAAACGGTTCGATGGGGAGACCCAGTACTTC.

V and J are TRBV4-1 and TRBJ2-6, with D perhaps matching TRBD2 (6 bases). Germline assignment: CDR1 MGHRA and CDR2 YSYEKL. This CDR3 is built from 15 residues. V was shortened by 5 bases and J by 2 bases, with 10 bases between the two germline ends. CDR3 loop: CASSSTGAGANVLTF. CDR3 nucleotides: TGCGCCAGCAGCTCTACGGGGGCTGGGGCCAACGTCCTGACTTTC.